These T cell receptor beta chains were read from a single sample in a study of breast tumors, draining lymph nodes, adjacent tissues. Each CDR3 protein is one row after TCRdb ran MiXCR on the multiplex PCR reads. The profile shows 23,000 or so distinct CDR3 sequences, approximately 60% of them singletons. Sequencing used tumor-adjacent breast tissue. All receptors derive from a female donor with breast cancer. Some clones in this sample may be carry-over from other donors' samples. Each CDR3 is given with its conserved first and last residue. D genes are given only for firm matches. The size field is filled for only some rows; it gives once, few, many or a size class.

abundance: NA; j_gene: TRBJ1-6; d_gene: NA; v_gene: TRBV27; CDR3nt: TGTGCCAGCAGTTGGGACGGCCGCTATAATTCACCCCTCCACTTT; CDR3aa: CASSWDGRYNSPLHF
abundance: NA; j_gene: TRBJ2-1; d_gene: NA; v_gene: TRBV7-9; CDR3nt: TGTGCCAGCAGCTTAGTTGGAAATGAGCAGTTCTTC; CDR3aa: CASSLVGNEQFF
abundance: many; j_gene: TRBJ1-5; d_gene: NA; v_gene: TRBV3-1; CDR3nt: TGTGCCAGCAGCCCGGGGACCCTTAGCAATCAGCCCCAGCATTTT; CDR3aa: CASSPGTLSNQPQHF
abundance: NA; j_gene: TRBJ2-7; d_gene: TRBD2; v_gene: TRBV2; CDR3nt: TGTGCCAGCAGGAAGACTAGCGGGAGCTCCTACGAGCAGTACTTC; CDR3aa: CASRKTSGSSYEQYF
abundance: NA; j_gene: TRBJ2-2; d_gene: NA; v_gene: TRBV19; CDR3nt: TGTGCGAGTAGTGTATTCGGGGAGCTGTTTTTT; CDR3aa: CASSVFGELFF
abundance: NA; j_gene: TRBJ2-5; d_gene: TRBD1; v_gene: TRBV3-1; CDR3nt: TGTGCCAGCAGGCGCTCTACAGGGGTTCAAGAGACCCAGTACTTC; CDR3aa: CASRRSTGVQETQYF
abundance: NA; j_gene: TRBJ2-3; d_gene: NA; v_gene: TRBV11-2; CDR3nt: TGTGCCAGCAGCCCACGGTCGGGGGATACGCAGTATTTT; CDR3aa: CASSPRSGDTQYF
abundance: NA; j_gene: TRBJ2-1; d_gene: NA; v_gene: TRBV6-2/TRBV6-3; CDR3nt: TGTGCCAGCAGTTTTAGGGTGCGACACCACGACAATGAGCAGTTCTTC; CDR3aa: CASSFRVRHHDNEQFF
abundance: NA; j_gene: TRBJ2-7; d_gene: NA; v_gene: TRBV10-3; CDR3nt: TGTGCCATCAGTGACCCCAGGCGGGAAAACGAGCAGTACTTC; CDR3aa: CAISDPRRENEQYF
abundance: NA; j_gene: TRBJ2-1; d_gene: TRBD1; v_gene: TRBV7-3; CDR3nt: TGTGCCAGCAGCCTGGGACAGCCCTACAATGAGCAGTTCTTC; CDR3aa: CASSLGQPYNEQFF
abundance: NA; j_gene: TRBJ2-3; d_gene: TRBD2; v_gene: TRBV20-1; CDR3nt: TGCAGTGCTAGAGGAGGACTAGCGGGAGAAGGGGGCACAGATACGCAGTATTTT; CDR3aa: CSARGGLAGEGGTDTQYF
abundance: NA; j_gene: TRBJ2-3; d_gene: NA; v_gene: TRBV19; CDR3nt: TGTGCCAGTAGTATATCTTACGGGAGTGGAGGAGATACGCAGTATTTT; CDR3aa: CASSISYGSGGDTQYF
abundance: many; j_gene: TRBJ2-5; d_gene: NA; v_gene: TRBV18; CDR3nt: TGTGCCAGCTCACCAGAGGGTGGAGAGACCCAGTACTTC; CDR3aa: CASSPEGGETQYF
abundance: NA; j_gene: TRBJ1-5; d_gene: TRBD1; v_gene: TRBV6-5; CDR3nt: TGTGCCAGCAGTAAACCGGGACAGGGGGCGGGCAATCAGCCCCAGCATTTT; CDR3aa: CASSKPGQGAGNQPQHF
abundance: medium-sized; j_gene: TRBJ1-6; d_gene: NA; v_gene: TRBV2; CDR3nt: TGTGCCAGCAGTGAAGAAGCAGGGATGGCTTCACCCCTCCACTTT; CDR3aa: CASSEEAGMASPLHF
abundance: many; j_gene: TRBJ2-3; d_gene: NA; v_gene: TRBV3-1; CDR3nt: TGTGCCAGCAGCCCCTACAGTACAGATACGCAGTATTTT; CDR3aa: CASSPYSTDTQYF
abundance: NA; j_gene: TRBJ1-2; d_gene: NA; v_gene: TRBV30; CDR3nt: TGTGCCTGGAGAGCCGGAGGCTCGGAACGTCTTGGCTACACCTTC; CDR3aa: CAWRAGGSERLGYTF
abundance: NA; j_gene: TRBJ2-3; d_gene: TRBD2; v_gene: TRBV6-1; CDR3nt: TGTGCCAGCAGTGGGTTAAAACCGGGACTAGCGGGAGATACGCAGTATTTT; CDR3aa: CASSGLKPGLAGDTQYF
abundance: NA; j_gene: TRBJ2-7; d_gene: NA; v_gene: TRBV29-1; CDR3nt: TGCAGCGTTGGGAGGGGTAACGAGCAGTACTTC; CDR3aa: CSVGRGNEQYF
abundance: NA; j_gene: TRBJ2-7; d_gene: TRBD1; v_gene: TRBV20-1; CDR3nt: TGCAGTGCTAGAGACCCCCTGGGACAGACCTACGAGCAGTACTTC; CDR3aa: CSARDPLGQTYEQYF
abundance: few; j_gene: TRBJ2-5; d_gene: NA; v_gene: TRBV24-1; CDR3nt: TGTGCCACCAGAGAACCGGGACACCCGTACCAAGAGACCCAGTACTTC; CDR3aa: CATREPGHPYQETQYF
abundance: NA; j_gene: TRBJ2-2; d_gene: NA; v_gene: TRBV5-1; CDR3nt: TGCACCAGCAGCTTGGCCCCTGATAACGCGAACACCGGGGAGCTGTTTTTT; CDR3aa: CTSSLAPDNANTGELFF
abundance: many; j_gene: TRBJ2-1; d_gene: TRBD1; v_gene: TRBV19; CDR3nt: TGTGCCAGTAGTGAGGGACAGAATAGAGGTGAGCAGTTCTTC; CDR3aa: CASSEGQNRGEQFF